The 7 T cell receptor beta chains presented below share a single source sample, sequenced in a study of T cells in Graves' hyperthyroidism and ophthalmopathy. Authors of the study amplified TCR beta CDR3 regions from RNA transcripts. The TCR CDR3 was amplified in a first-round RT-PCR using the HTBI primer set. TCRdb itself ran the multiplex PCR reads through MiXCR, one entry per CDR3 protein. Of some 210,000 distinct CDR3 sequences listed, roughly 15% are singletons. Sequenced material: blood. These receptors were taken from a man aged 45-65 years with Graves' hyperthyroidism.

The rearrangement uses TRBV11-2 and TRBJ2-7; D is perhaps TRBD2 (5 bases). The CDR3 sequence is 13 residues long. Germline values: CDR1 SGHAT, CDR2 FQNNGV. V was cut by 0 bases and J by 4 bases, with 7 bases left in between. The chain's CDR3 is CASSLEAVYEQYF. CDR3 in DNA: TGTGCCAGCAGCTTAGAAGCGGTGTACGAGCAGTACTTC.

This clonotype has just a few counts. The rearrangement joins TRBV30 to TRBJ2-7; D ambiguous. The germline V gene has CDR1 GTSNPN and CDR2 SVGIG (reference sequence). V was clipped by 0 bases and J by 5 bases, with 11 bases between them. This CDR3 is built from 13 residues. DNA of the CDR3: TGTGCCTGGAGTGTTGGGCTTAGGAACGAGCAGTACTTC. It specifies CAWSVGLRNEQYF.

This clonotype showed up many times. CDR3 in amino acids: CASSLVPGVYNEQFF. CDR3 bases: TGCGCCAGCAGCTTGGTGCCAGGGGTATACAATGAGCAGTTCTTC. The chain recombines TRBV5-1 with TRBJ2-1, with TRBD1 as a possible D gene (6 bases). The CDR3 sequence is 15 residues long. Germline V gene sequence: CDR1 SGHRS, CDR2 YFSETQ. The V end lost 0 bases, the J end lost 4 bases, and 11 bases lay between the germline ends.

This clonotype was counted at least ten times. This chain uses TRBV20-1 with TRBJ2-5, with a weak D call TRBD2 (5 bases). The V and J ends lost 0 bases and 1 base respectively, with 12 bases between them. The CDR3 runs to 15 residues. Germline CDR1 DFQATT, CDR2 SNEGSKA (reference sequence). The DNA for the CDR3 is TGCAGTGCTAGAGATGAGCGGAGTTTCCAAGAGACCCAGTACTTC. This codes for CSARDERSFQETQYF.

This clonotype was counted ten times or more. This chain uses TRBV11-2 with TRBJ1-4, with D possibly TRBD1 on 5 matching bases. CDR1 and CDR2 from the germline V gene are SGHAT and FQNNGV. V gave up 2 bases and J gave up 8 bases, with 15 bases separating them. The CDR3 is 15 residues long. As DNA, the CDR3 is TGTGCCAGCAGCTTATGGGCGCAGGGTAACGAAAAACTGTTTTTT. Amino acid sequence: CASSLWAQGNEKLFF.

In its sample, this clonotype was seen a few times. The chain combines TRBV5-1 with TRBJ2-1; TRBD1 matches at 12 bases. CDR3 length equals 15 residues. V was pared by 3 bases and J by 4 bases, with 2 bases of the junction left unmatched. CDR1 SGHRS and CDR2 YFSETQ come from the germline V gene. The CDR3, as DNA: TGCGCCAGCAGCTCGGGACAGGGGGCATACAATGAGCAGTTCTTC. Its translation: CASSSGQGAYNEQFF.

This clonotype has only a few counts. V and J are TRBV5-1 and TRBJ1-6; TRBD1 matches 9 bases. The CDR3 contains 14 residues. The V gene's germline CDR1 is SGHRS and CDR2 YFSETQ. J lost 10 bases, V lost 5 bases, and 7 bases had no gene match. CDR3 nucleotides: TGCGCCAGCAGAGCCGGGACAGGGCAATCACCCCTCCACTTT. This codes for CASRAGTGQSPLHF.